This TCR beta chain was obtained from a study of PD-1 blockade in classical Hodgkin lymphoma. Notes on the study in general: At C4D1, TCR diversity had climbed significantly for CD4+ cells, though not for CD8+ cells.

Regarding this clone: The antigen remains unidentified.

V was trimmed by 6 bases and J by 6 bases, leaving 15 bases between them. Germline V gene data show CDR1 as SGHDT and CDR2 as YYEEEE. The CDR3 runs to 13 residues. TCRdb keeps only in-frame clones here, not all; method: immunoSEQ multiplex PCR. The top ten hold about 15% of the sample, which has 45,000 to 65,000 clones, 73% seen once. Every single patient, without exception, relapsed after autologous stem cell transplantation, and brentuximab vedotin exposure varied. The receptor comes from a human donor with classical Hodgkin lymphoma. Here the sequenced sample was peripheral blood mononuclear cells (PBMCs), taken before the second cycle of nivolumab. This sequence joins TRBV5-6 and TRBJ1-1; D possibly corresponds to TRBD1 (5 bases). CDR3 amino acids: CASTPGGKAEAFF. As DNA, the CDR3 is TGTGCCAGCACCCCGGGGGGTAAGGCTGAAGCTTTCTTT.